The 4 T cell receptor beta chains presented below share a single source sample, sequenced in a study of shared clonotypes between healthy human individuals. Clones were read by immunoSEQ multiplex PCR, and TCRdb kept only the in-frame ones, dropping some. Found here are around 980,000 clones, around 82% of them singletons; the top ten hold more than 0.55%. The sequencing input was memory CD4+ T cells from PBMCs. Indicated subset: CD45RA-negative fraction. These receptors originate from a man aged 18 to 35 in good health. Some clones in this sample may be carry-over from other donors' samples.

The CDR3 is CASSFSSSGNTGELFF. CDR3 DNA: TGCGCCAGCAGCTTTAGTAGTAGCGGGAACACCGGGGAGCTGTTTTTT. The chain is built from TRBV5-1 and TRBJ2-2; TRBD2 might be the D (6 bases). The V end lost 2 bases, the J end lost 1 base, and 12 bases lay between the germline ends. CDR1 is SGHRS and CDR2 is YFSETQ in the germline V gene. CDR3 length: 16 residues.

The CDR3 here is CASSQDRTSGSRTDTQYF. CDR3 coding DNA: TGTGCCAGCAGCCAAGATCGGACTAGCGGGAGTAGGACAGATACGCAGTATTTT. V gene TRBV4-2 combines with J gene TRBJ2-3; 13 bases align to TRBD2. Germline V gives CDR1 LGHNA, CDR2 YNFKEQ. Trimming took 0 bases from V and 3 from J; bases not matched to a gene: 6. The CDR3 is 18 amino acids.

The gene calls are TRBV28 and TRBJ2-7; D may be TRBD1 or TRBD2 (5 bases each). The CDR3 is made up of 15 amino acids. Trimming took 3 bases from V and 5 from J, leaving 17 bases between them. CDR1 is MDHEN and CDR2 is SYDVKM in the germline V gene. The CDR3 loop is CASSFKAGSPDEQYF. The CDR3 DNA follows: TGTGCCAGCAGTTTTAAGGCAGGGAGCCCCGACGAGCAGTACTTC.

The sample holds many counts of this clone. This chain links TRBV7-8 with TRBJ1-5; D is ambiguous. CDR3 length equals 13 residues. The ends were cut back, 5 bases at V and 3 bases at J, with 8 bases in the middle. CDR1 and CDR2 (germline): SGHVS, FQNEAQ. CDR3 sequence: CASSQNNNQPQHF. The CDR3 region has the DNA TGTGCCAGCAGCCAAAACAACAATCAGCCCCAGCATTTT.